The sequence of this T cell receptor beta chain was determined in a study of human T cells and chemical hapten exposure. As for the study in general: TCR yields per sample varied, mainly owing to small pooled library volume differences. Study-wide results and limits: Patch test score was positively correlated with the counts of TCRs that had expanded at PT1.

Described time point: patch test 1, 2 weeks after DPC sensitization. Treatment denoted: therapeutic diphenylcyclopropenone sensitization with weekly scalp DPC. One entry per CDR3 protein, called by TCRdb with MiXCR from the RACE reads. The data contain 370,000 or so distinct CDR3 sequences, approximately 5.1% of them singletons. Note on this clonotype: Its antigen is currently unknown.

This sequence originates from a woman between 45 and 60 years old with alopecia areata. Some clones in this sample may be carry-over from other donors' samples. The specimen was whole blood, collected in connection with sensitization to the hapten diphenylcyclopropenone (DPC).

CDR3 DNA: TGCAGTGCTGCCGGGACGAAGGTTGGCGAGCAGTACTTC. Encoded protein: CSAAGTKVGEQYF. The chain employs TRBV20-1 and TRBJ2-7; D is perhaps TRBD1 or TRBD2 (5 bases each). CDR3 length equals 13 residues. Looked up from germline, CDR1 is DFQATT and CDR2 is SNEGSKA (reference sequence). V dropped 5 bases and J dropped 6 bases, with 17 bases sitting between them.